This TCR beta chain derives from a study of blood T cell repertoires in COVID-19. Whole-study context: The United States, Italy and Spain provided the acute and convalescent COVID-19 samples.

Assignments of participants to cohorts depended upon their own reported clinical history. Authors' processing steps: Nucleated cell counts were estimated from reference gene primer amplification. Only in-frame clones appear in the TCRdb table, and some are missing; sequencing was by immunoSEQ multiplex PCR. The V and J calls and clone size come from that table; D and trimming were worked out from the DNA. The sample contains 200,000 or so clones, about 90% of which appear only once. In its sample, this clone was seen once. CDR3 length: 14 amino acids. The ends were cut back, 3 bases at V and 4 bases at J, with 12 bases in the middle. Germline V lookup: CDR1 KGHSH, CDR2 LQKENI.

The chain has TRBV18 and TRBJ1-2, with D tentatively TRBD1 (5 bases). Material: PBMCs or T cells enriched from blood (not recorded which). The TCR comes from a man aged 30-40 years who had recovered from COVID-19. The CDR3 region is CASSPSQVLYGYTF. The CDR3 coding sequence is TGTGCCAGCTCACCTTCACAGGTCCTCTATGGCTACACCTTC.